Listed below are T cell receptor beta chains from one sample, sequenced in a study of shared T cell receptors in the human thymus. The repertoire was sequenced with immunoSEQ multiplex PCR; TCRdb's copy has only in-frame clones and lacks some. The data hold 700,000 to 750,000 clones, with approximately 85% observed a single time. The data also belong to a second study, concerning human thymus T cells.

Specimen: thymocytes. These receptors all come from a girl under three years old with a congenital heart defect. The CDR3 runs from the conserved cysteine through the conserved F or W. The D gene is left open where the match is weak. For some rows the clone size is stated as once, few or many, or as a class when expanded; others skip it.

d_gene: NA; abundance: NA; j_gene: TRBJ2-5; v_gene: TRBV5-1; CDR3aa: CASIGTGETQYF; CDR3nt: TGCGCCAGCATCGGGACTGGAGAGACCCAGTACTTC
d_gene: TRBD2; abundance: NA; j_gene: TRBJ2-2; v_gene: TRBV9; CDR3aa: CASSVMRGTNLSNTGELFF; CDR3nt: TGTGCCAGCAGCGTAATGCGGGGGACCAACCTTTCGAACACCGGGGAGCTGTTTTTT
d_gene: TRBD1; abundance: NA; j_gene: TRBJ1-2; v_gene: TRBV19; CDR3aa: CASSKRDRGNGYTF; CDR3nt: TGTGCCAGTAGCAAAAGGGACAGGGGTAATGGCTACACCTTC
d_gene: NA; abundance: NA; j_gene: TRBJ2-6; v_gene: TRBV11-2; CDR3aa: CASSLPGPVLTF; CDR3nt: TGTGCCAGCAGCTTACCGGGTCCCGTCCTGACTTTC
d_gene: NA; abundance: once; j_gene: TRBJ1-3; v_gene: TRBV5-5; CDR3aa: CASSLLESGNTIYF; CDR3nt: TGTGCCAGCAGCTTGTTAGAATCTGGAAACACCATATATTTT
d_gene: TRBD1; abundance: NA; j_gene: TRBJ2-5; v_gene: TRBV5-1; CDR3aa: CASSYADREETQYF; CDR3nt: TGCGCCAGCAGCTACGCGGACAGGGAGGAGACCCAGTACTTC
d_gene: TRBD1; abundance: NA; j_gene: TRBJ1-1; v_gene: TRBV7-8; CDR3aa: CASSSRHPRGPRNTEAFF; CDR3nt: TGTGCCAGCAGCTCCCGACACCCCAGGGGGCCTCGGAACACTGAAGCTTTCTTT
d_gene: NA; abundance: NA; j_gene: TRBJ1-1; v_gene: TRBV5-1; CDR3aa: CASRWRGGFTEAFF; CDR3nt: TGCGCCAGCAGGTGGAGGGGGGGTTTCACTGAAGCTTTCTTT
d_gene: NA; abundance: NA; j_gene: TRBJ1-2; v_gene: TRBV5-1; CDR3aa: CASSLSRTNYGYTF; CDR3nt: TGCGCCAGCAGCTTGAGCAGGACTAACTATGGCTACACCTTC
d_gene: TRBD1; abundance: NA; j_gene: TRBJ2-7; v_gene: TRBV4-1; CDR3aa: CASSQERARDRVFGPYEQYF; CDR3nt: TGCGCCAGCAGCCAAGAAAGGGCCCGGGACAGGGTTTTCGGTCCGTACGAGCAGTACTTC
d_gene: TRBD1; abundance: NA; j_gene: TRBJ1-1; v_gene: TRBV6-6; CDR3aa: CARVYGQDTEAFF; CDR3nt: TGTGCCAGGGTCTATGGACAGGACACTGAAGCTTTCTTT
d_gene: NA; abundance: NA; j_gene: TRBJ1-5; v_gene: TRBV28; CDR3aa: CASSLDPGRTNEGHPLDQPQHF; CDR3nt: TGTGCCAGCAGTTTAGATCCGGGACGGACCAATGAGGGACATCCGCTCGATCAGCCCCAGCATTTT
d_gene: TRBD1; abundance: once; j_gene: TRBJ2-7; v_gene: TRBV6-1; CDR3aa: CASSPRDSSYEQYF; CDR3nt: TGTGCCAGCAGCCCAAGGGACAGCTCCTACGAGCAGTACTTC
d_gene: TRBD1; abundance: NA; j_gene: TRBJ1-1; v_gene: TRBV27; CDR3aa: CASSSRTGPNKNTEAFF; CDR3nt: TGTGCCAGCAGCTCCCGGACAGGTCCTAACAAGAACACTGAAGCTTTCTTT
d_gene: TRBD2; abundance: NA; j_gene: TRBJ2-7; v_gene: TRBV7-9; CDR3aa: CASSSGLAYEQYF; CDR3nt: TGTGCCAGCAGTTCGGGACTAGCCTACGAGCAGTACTTC
d_gene: NA; abundance: NA; j_gene: TRBJ1-4; v_gene: TRBV28; CDR3aa: CASSLCSMPDRQGGKLFF; CDR3nt: TGTGCCAGCAGTTTATGCTCCATGCCGGATCGCCAAGGGGGAAAACTGTTTTTT
d_gene: NA; abundance: NA; j_gene: TRBJ1-3; v_gene: TRBV5-1; CDR3aa: CASSLEPPSLLGNTIYF; CDR3nt: TGCGCCAGCAGCTTGGAACCCCCAAGCCTCCTGGGAAACACCATATATTTT
d_gene: TRBD1; abundance: NA; j_gene: TRBJ1-1; v_gene: TRBV18; CDR3aa: CASSPWIVDRGGTEAFF; CDR3nt: TGTGCCAGCTCACCATGGATAGTCGACAGGGGGGGAACTGAAGCTTTCTTT
d_gene: TRBD2; abundance: NA; j_gene: TRBJ2-7; v_gene: TRBV19; CDR3aa: CASSIGGRGDSYEQYF; CDR3nt: TGTGCCAGTAGTATCGGGGGGCGGGGGGACTCCTACGAGCAGTACTTC
d_gene: NA; abundance: NA; j_gene: TRBJ1-2; v_gene: TRBV14; CDR3aa: CASSQDSEGTVPRSYTF; CDR3nt: TGTGCCAGCAGCCAAGATTCCGAGGGCACTGTTCCTAGAAGCTACACCTTC
d_gene: NA; abundance: NA; j_gene: TRBJ2-6; v_gene: TRBV29-1; CDR3aa: CSVGGLSGANVLTF; CDR3nt: TGCAGCGTTGGGGGACTCTCTGGGGCCAACGTCCTGACTTTC
d_gene: NA; abundance: NA; j_gene: TRBJ1-5; v_gene: TRBV7-2; CDR3aa: CASSLQGIHQPQHF; CDR3nt: TGTGCCAGCAGTTTACAGGGTATCCATCAGCCCCAGCATTTT
d_gene: TRBD2; abundance: NA; j_gene: TRBJ2-7; v_gene: TRBV10-2; CDR3aa: CASTPRGGSRDTPEQYF; CDR3nt: TGCGCCAGCACTCCCCGGGGGGGTTCCCGGGACACTCCAGAGCAGTACTTC
d_gene: NA; abundance: NA; j_gene: TRBJ1-5; v_gene: TRBV7-2; CDR3aa: CASSLAGLLANQPQHF; CDR3nt: TGTGCCAGCAGCTTAGCGGGGCTATTGGCCAATCAGCCCCAGCATTTT
d_gene: NA; abundance: NA; j_gene: TRBJ1-2; v_gene: TRBV2; CDR3aa: CASSPDRDYFYGYTF; CDR3nt: TGTGCCAGCAGCCCAGACCGGGACTATTTTTATGGCTACACCTTC
d_gene: TRBD2; abundance: NA; j_gene: TRBJ2-7; v_gene: TRBV4-1; CDR3aa: CASSQREDEQYF; CDR3nt: TGCGCCAGCAGCCAACGGGAGGACGAGCAGTACTTC